A selection of T cell receptor beta chains follows, all from one sample in a study of cytomegalovirus exposure and HLA in healthy donors. The protocol was immunoSEQ multiplex PCR, while the TCRdb copy is restricted to in-frame clones and leaves out a portion. The data contain over 75,000 clones, approximately 65% of them seen just once; the ten biggest clones take up approximately 2.1%. Material: PBMCs. These receptors came from a man in his thirties or forties in good health and CMV-seronegative. The CDR3 runs from the conserved cysteine through the conserved F or W. The D gene is left open where the match is weak. Where a row states a size, it is once, few, many or the class of an expanded clone; other rows omit it.

J gene	V gene	clone size	D gene	CDR3 protein	CDR3 DNA
TRBJ2-7	TRBV5-1	-	-	CASSSEASYEQYF	TGCGCCAGCAGCTCGGAGGCCTCCTACGAGCAGTACTTC
TRBJ2-1	TRBV18	-	TRBD2	CASFSGRGDNEQFF	TGTGCCAGCTTTAGCGGGAGAGGCGACAATGAGCAGTTCTTC
TRBJ2-6	TRBV4-3	few	-	CASSPVLSGANVLTF	TGCGCCAGCAGCCCGGTCCTCTCTGGGGCCAACGTCCTGACTTTC
TRBJ1-4	TRBV7-6	few	-	CASSTTGFGEKLFF	TGTGCCAGCAGCACGACAGGATTTGGAGAAAAACTGTTTTTT
TRBJ1-2	TRBV6-4	-	-	CASSDSTGAGYTF	TGTGCCAGCAGTGACTCAACGGGTGCGGGCTACACCTTC
TRBJ1-3	TRBV27	-	-	CASRGQISGNTIYF	TGTGCCAGCAGAGGACAGATCTCTGGAAACACCATATATTTT
TRBJ2-7	TRBV4-1	few	TRBD1	CASSYRDRSAYEQYF	TGCGCCAGCAGTTACCGGGACAGGTCTGCCTACGAGCAGTACTTC
TRBJ1-1	TRBV10-3	-	-	CAISEGVTEAFF	TGTGCCATCAGTGAAGGGGTCACTGAAGCTTTCTTT
TRBJ1-5	TRBV28	once	TRBD1	CVSSLDRGSQPQHF	TGTGTCAGCAGTCTCGACAGGGGAAGTCAGCCCCAGCATTTT
TRBJ1-1	TRBV6-5	-	-	CASSYSGQVRYEAFF	TGTGCCAGCAGTTACTCGGGGCAAGTAAGATATGAAGCTTTCTTT
TRBJ2-5	TRBV10-1	-	-	CASSWSVQETQYF	TGCGCCAGCAGTTGGTCAGTTCAAGAGACCCAGTACTTC
TRBJ1-1	TRBV4-2	-	TRBD1	CASSSTGETEAFF	TGTGCCAGCAGCTCGACAGGGGAGACTGAAGCTTTCTTT
TRBJ1-1	TRBV9	-	TRBD1	CASSVTGVTEAFF	TGTGCCAGCAGCGTAACAGGGGTGACTGAAGCTTTCTTT
TRBJ2-6	TRBV30	-	-	CAWSRFRESGANVLTF	TGTGCCTGGAGTCGCTTTAGGGAGTCTGGGGCCAACGTCCTGACTTTC
TRBJ1-5	TRBV6-1	-	TRBD1	CASGTVRGPNQPQHF	TGTGCCAGCGGGACAGTAAGGGGACCCAATCAGCCCCAGCATTTT
TRBJ2-2	TRBV5-1	few	TRBD1	CASTGQGNTGELFF	TGCGCCAGCACGGGACAGGGTAACACCGGGGAGCTGTTTTTT
TRBJ1-1	TRBV20-1	-	TRBD1	CSAGDSEAFF	TGCAGTGCCGGGGACAGTGAAGCTTTCTTT
TRBJ1-2	TRBV5-6	-	TRBD1	CASSRTGNYGYTF	TGTGCCAGCAGCCGGACAGGGAACTATGGCTACACCTTC
TRBJ2-1	TRBV2	-	-	CASSEEPGVDEQFF	TGTGCCAGCAGTGAGGAGCCCGGTGTCGATGAGCAGTTCTTC
TRBJ1-1	TRBV7-9	-	TRBD1	CASSPPTGGAVWDTEAFF	TGTGCCAGCAGCCCGCCGACAGGGGGCGCCGTTTGGGACACTGAAGCTTTCTTT
TRBJ1-6	TRBV7-2	-	TRBD1	CASSRQGRDSPLHF	TGTGCCAGCAGCCGACAGGGAAGGGATTCGCCCCTCCACTTT
TRBJ2-7	TRBV7-9	-	TRBD1	CASSRSTGGNEQYF	TGTGCCAGCAGCCGGTCGACAGGGGGCAACGAGCAGTACTTC
TRBJ2-4	TRBV5-6	-	-	CASSLWAQVAKNIQYF	TGTGCCAGCAGCTTGTGGGCACAGGTAGCCAAAAACATTCAGTACTTC
TRBJ1-2	TRBV30	-	-	CACRGRGPENYGYTF	TGTGCCTGCCGAGGCAGGGGCCCCGAGAACTATGGCTACACCTTC
TRBJ2-1	TRBV4-1	-	TRBD2	CASSQEAKGLAGGNEQFF	TGCGCCAGCAGCCAAGAGGCAAAGGGGCTAGCGGGGGGCAATGAGCAGTTCTTC
TRBJ1-1	TRBV5-1	-	TRBD1	CASSFGTGAEAFF	TGCGCCAGCAGCTTCGGGACAGGGGCTGAAGCTTTCTTT
TRBJ1-2	TRBV5-1	-	-	CASSPDSLYGYTF	TGCGCCAGCAGTCCAGACAGTCTCTATGGCTACACCTTC
TRBJ2-3	TRBV13	-	TRBD2	CASSSRPGLAARDTQYF	TGTGCCAGCAGCTCGCGGCCCGGACTAGCCGCCCGGGATACGCAGTATTTT
TRBJ2-6	TRBV19	-	TRBD2	CASSVAGGFSGANVLTF	TGTGCCAGTAGTGTAGCGGGAGGTTTCTCTGGGGCCAACGTCCTGACTTTC